The 8 T cell receptor beta chains in this list originate from one sample, sequenced in a study of blood T cell repertoires in COVID-19. Using immunoSEQ multiplex PCR, the repertoire was profiled, and TCRdb retains in-frame clones only, with some absent. The sample has some 70,000 clones, around 86% seen once. Material: peripheral blood. The receptor set was obtained from a man aged 45-65 years with active COVID-19.

The rearrangement uses TRBV18 and TRBJ2-1, with 9 bases that match TRBD2. Germline V gives CDR1 KGHSH, CDR2 LQKENI. The CDR3 extends over 12 amino acids. Trimming at V came to 8 bases and at J to 9 bases, leaving 5 bases not matched to a gene. The DNA for the CDR3 is TGTGCCAGCGCCGGACTAGCGAGTGAGCAGTTCTTC. Translated: CASAGLASEQFF.

V gene TRBV3-1 (or the pseudogene TRBV3-2) combines with J gene TRBJ2-7; TRBD2 aligns across 7 bases. The CDR3 consists of 15 residues. Germline assignment: CDR1 LGHDT and CDR2 YNNKEL (reference sequence). V gave up 4 bases and J gave up 3 bases; unmatched junction bases: 9. The CDR3 protein is CASSRPLSGVYEQYF. The CDR3 coding sequence is TGTGCCAGCAGCCGCCCACTGAGCGGGGTCTACGAGCAGTACTTC.

The V and J genes are TRBV25-1 and TRBJ1-1; 9 bases map to TRBD1. Germline V gives CDR1 MGHDK, CDR2 SYGVNS. V gave up 7 bases and J gave up 4 bases; unmatched junction bases: 13. CDR3 length: 16 residues. This CDR3 is CASTPRDRASGTEAFF. In DNA, the CDR3 is TGTGCCAGCACCCCAAGGGACAGGGCCAGCGGCACTGAAGCTTTCTTT. Together with reference TRBV25-1 and TRBJ1-1, the CDR3 gives the full variable domain: EADIYQTPRYLVIGTGKKITLECSQTMGHDKMYWYQQDPGMELHLIHYSYGVNSTEKGDLSSESTVSRIRTEHFPLTLESARPSHTSQYLCASTPRDRASGTEAFFGQGTRLTVV.

The table lists this clone with a count of one. The chain recombines TRBV18 with TRBJ2-5, with 8 bases that match TRBD1. CDR1 is KGHSH and CDR2 is LQKENI in the germline V gene. V gave up 2 bases and J gave up 2 bases; unmatched junction bases: 4. This CDR3 is built from 15 residues. The CDR3 region is CASSPRTGPQETQYF. CDR3 DNA sequence: TGTGCCAGCTCACCAAGGACAGGGCCTCAAGAGACCCAGTACTTC.

This clone was seen a single time. The chain links TRBV10-3 to TRBJ2-1; TRBD2 matches 10 bases. Germline assignment: CDR1 ENHRY and CDR2 SYGVKD. V lost 0 bases, J lost 7 bases, and 6 bases stayed unmatched. CDR3 length: 16 amino acids. The CDR3 is CAISESKAGGPNEQFF. The CDR3 nucleotides read TGTGCCATCAGTGAGTCGAAAGCGGGAGGGCCTAATGAGCAGTTCTTC.

This clone appeared once. V usage is TRBV9 and J usage is TRBJ2-7; 7 nucleotides agree with TRBD1. Germline loops: CDR1 SGDLS, CDR2 YYNGEE. This CDR3 is built from 17 residues. Trimming removed 4 bases from V and 3 bases from J; junction bases left unmatched: 16. In nucleotides, the CDR3 is TGTGCCAGCAGCAACTATGGGGACAGTCGTAATGGCTACGAGCAGTACTTC. This codes for CASSNYGDSRNGYEQYF.

The rearrangement joins TRBV27 to TRBJ2-7; a possible D gene is TRBD1 (6 bases). Germline assignment: CDR1 MNHEY and CDR2 SMNVEV (reference sequence). This CDR3 contains 14 residues. Trimming pared 1 base from V and 5 bases from J, leaving 12 bases between. The CDR3 coding sequence is TGTGCCAGCAGTTTATGGAGCAGGGGCCACGAGCAGTACTTC. Amino acid sequence: CASSLWSRGHEQYF.

The chain links TRBV5-6 to TRBJ2-2; D is perhaps TRBD1 (6 bases). Per the germline V gene, CDR1 is SGHDT and CDR2 is YYEEEE. The CDR3 spans 12 residues. Trimming pared 0 bases from V and 11 bases from J, leaving 8 bases between. The CDR3 DNA reads as TGTGCCAGCAGCTTGGCTGGGGGCGAGCTGTTTTTT. This translates into CASSLAGGELFF. Drawing the rest from reference TRBV5-6 and TRBJ2-2, the complete variable domain is DAGVTQSPTHLIKTRGQQVTLRCSPKSGHDTVSWYQQALGQGPQFIFQYYEEEERQRGNFPDRFSGHQFPNYSSELNVNALLLGDSALYLCASSLAGGELFFGEGSRLTVL.